One sample yielded the 24 T cell receptor beta chains listed below, sequenced in a study of CD8+ T cells in alopecia areata. Investigators isolated RNA and reverse transcribed it into cDNA to act as the sequencing template. Generated by immunoSEQ multiplex PCR, the TCRdb table keeps only in-frame clones and is missing some. The data show some 150,000 clones, with roughly 50% seen just once and about 6.8% held by the top ten. The sequencing here drew on CD4+ T cells sorted from blood, taken at week 0. The receptors come from a human donor with alopecia areata.

Written as DNA, the CDR3 is TGTGCCAGCAGCCAAGCCCGGGGGCCCAATGAGCAGTTCTTC. It is translated as CASSQARGPNEQFF. The J gene is TRBJ2-1, the V gene TRBV2; D may match TRBD1 or TRBD2 (6 bases each). This CDR3 region has 14 residues. From germline, CDR1 is SNHLY and CDR2 FYNNEI. The V and J ends lost 6 bases and 6 bases respectively, with 15 bases between them.

The rearrangement uses TRBV14 and TRBJ1-2; unclear D gene. Germline V gives CDR1 SGHDN, CDR2 FVKESK. The V gene lost 4 bases and the J gene lost 7 bases, with 16 bases spanning the gap. The CDR3 spans 14 residues. The CDR3 is CASSPEWQTSGYTF. CDR3 nucleotide sequence: TGTGCCAGCAGCCCAGAGTGGCAGACTAGTGGCTACACCTTC.

The chain carries TRBV30 and TRBJ2-5; the D is unclear. The CDR3 sequence is 11 residues long. Germline assignment: CDR1 GTSNPN and CDR2 SVGIG (reference sequence). V was shortened by 3 bases and J by 4 bases, with 6 bases between the two germline ends. CDR3 loop: CAWRIGETQYF. CDR3 DNA sequence: TGTGCCTGGAGGATCGGAGAGACCCAGTACTTC. The whole variable domain, filled in from reference TRBV30 and TRBJ2-5, reads SQTIHQWPATLVQPVGSPLSLECTVEGTSNPNLYWYRQAAGRGLQLLFYSVGIGQISSEVPQNLSASRPQDRQFILSSKKLLLSDSGFYLCAWRIGETQYFGPGTRLLVL.

CDR3 sequence reads: CASSPRGTYEQYF. The CDR3 coding sequence is TGCGCCAGCAGCCCCAGGGGAACCTACGAGCAGTACTTC. V usage is TRBV5-1 and J usage is TRBJ2-7; D is possibly TRBD1 (6 bases). V lost 4 bases to trimming and J lost 2 bases, with 10 bases between them. Germline CDR1 and CDR2: SGHRS and YFSETQ. The CDR3 covers 13 residues.

Note on this clone: The same CDR3 can be traced to other DNA sequences in this sample. The rearrangement links TRBV29-1 to TRBJ2-1; 7 positions match TRBD1. Looked up from germline, CDR1 is SQVTM and CDR2 is ANQGSEA. The CDR3 loop spans 12 amino acids. V shed 2 bases, J shed 7 bases, and the junction held 2 bases outside the gene matches. The DNA for the CDR3 is TGCAGCGTTGAAAGGGGGCCTAATGAGCAGTTCTTC. Translating it yields CSVERGPNEQFF.

This clone was counted between two and nine times. The chain recombines TRBV7-2 with TRBJ1-3, with TRBD1 as a possible D gene (6 bases). Germline CDR1 SGHTA, CDR2 FQGNSA. This CDR3 comprises 15 residues. V was clipped by 4 bases and J by 1 base, with 11 bases between them. The CDR3 DNA reads as TGTGCCAGCAGCTCACAGGGAGGGTCTGGAAACACCATATATTTT. It codes for CASSSQGGSGNTIYF. The entire variable domain, with the rest obtained from reference TRBV7-2 and TRBJ1-3, is as follows: GAGVSQSPSNKVTEKGKDVELRCDPISGHTALYWYRQSLGQGLEFLIYFQGNSAPDKSGLPSDRFSAERTGGSVSTLTIQRTQQEDSAVYLCASSSQGGSGNTIYFGEGSWLTVV.

V usage is TRBV5-1 and J usage is TRBJ1-1; D might be TRBD1 (5 bases). V lost 4 bases and J lost 8, with 18 bases in between. CDR1 SGHRS and CDR2 YFSETQ come from the germline V gene. There are 14 residues in the CDR3. The CDR3, as DNA: TGCGCCAGCAGCATCTACTTAGGGGCGGTCGAAGCTTTCTTT. As protein: CASSIYLGAVEAFF.

V usage is TRBV30 and J usage is TRBJ2-7; TRBD1 might be the D (6 bases). Germline V gene sequence: CDR1 GTSNPN, CDR2 SVGIG (reference sequence). Trimming cost V 2 bases and J 6 bases, with 8 bases left between them. The CDR3 is made up of 11 amino acids. As DNA, the CDR3 is TGTGCCTGGAGTAAGGGGGTCGAGCAGTACTTC. Translated: CAWSKGVEQYF.

The gene calls are TRBV30 and TRBJ2-3; D not resolved. The CDR3 covers 11 residues. Trimming removed 4 bases from V and 7 bases from J, with 9 bases in between. Germline CDR1 is GTSNPN and CDR2 is SVGIG (reference sequence). The CDR3 sequence is CAWTGSNTQYF. DNA of the CDR3: TGTGCCTGGACCGGGTCCAATACGCAGTATTTT.

This clone was seen a few times. V gene TRBV19 combines with J gene TRBJ2-2, with D hard to call. The germline CDR1 and CDR2 sequences are LNHDA and SQIVND (reference sequence). Deletions cut 1 base from V and 6 bases from J, with 15 bases between. This CDR3 spans 16 amino acids. The CDR3: CASSIGAFVGSGELFF. The CDR3 coding sequence is TGTGCCAGTAGTATAGGGGCGTTCGTTGGATCCGGGGAGCTGTTTTTT.

This clone was seen only a few times. V is TRBV7-3 and J is TRBJ2-1; maybe TRBD1 (5 bases). Germline V CDR1 and CDR2: SGHTA, FQGTGA. This CDR3 is built from 15 residues. Deletions cut 1 base from V and 8 bases from J, with 15 bases between. CDR3 loop: CASSLNQRWGDEQFF. The CDR3 bases are TGTGCCAGCAGCTTAAATCAACGCTGGGGCGATGAGCAGTTCTTC. Supplemented by reference TRBV7-3 and TRBJ2-1, the full variable domain reads GAGVSQTPSNKVTEKGKYVELRCDPISGHTALYWYRQSLGQGPEFLIYFQGTGAADDSGLPNDRFFAVRPEGSVSTLKIQRTERGDSAVYLCASSLNQRWGDEQFFGPGTRLTVL.

V usage is TRBV6-5 and J usage is TRBJ2-3; TRBD2 matches 7 bases. CDR3 length equals 14 residues. The germline gives CDR1 MNHEY, CDR2 SVGAGI. V lost 6 bases to trimming and J lost 0 bases; unmatched junction nucleotides: 3. CDR3 DNA: TGTGCCAGCAGGCCGGGACTAAGCACAGATACGCAGTATTTT. Encoded protein: CASRPGLSTDTQYF.

This clone was seen a few times. The rearrangement uses TRBV10-2 and TRBJ2-7; D remains ambiguous. The CDR3 is 9 amino acids. CDR1 and CDR2 (germline): WSHSY, SAAADI. With 8 bases removed from V and 4 bases from J, the gap between germline ends came to 3 bases. The CDR3, as DNA: TGCGCCAGCGGATACGAGCAGTACTTC. It yields the protein CASGYEQYF.

J is TRBJ1-2 and V is TRBV29-1, with D possibly TRBD1 on 6 matching bases. The V gene lost 2 bases and the J gene lost 7 bases, with 11 bases spanning the gap. Germline V gene lookup returns CDR1 SQVTM and CDR2 ANQGSEA. The CDR3 has 12 residues. The CDR3 sequence: CSVETTGGGYTF. DNA of the CDR3: TGCAGCGTTGAAACGACAGGTGGTGGCTACACCTTC. Variable domain in full (rest from reference TRBV29-1 and TRBJ1-2): SAVISQKPSRDICQRGTSLTIQCQVDSQVTMMFWYRQQPGQSLTLIATANQGSEATYESGFVIDKFPISRPNLTFSTLTVSNMSPEDSSIYLCSVETTGGGYTFGSGTRLTVV.

This clone showed up just a few times. The chain recombines TRBV29-1 with TRBJ1-1; D might be TRBD1 (5 bases). The CDR3 is made up of 13 amino acids. V lost 4 bases and J lost 5, with 14 bases in between. CDR1 and CDR2 from the germline V gene are SQVTM and ANQGSEA. The CDR3: CSVARALDTEAFF. The CDR3 region has the DNA TGCAGCGTTGCCAGGGCCTTAGATACTGAAGCTTTCTTT.

The chain employs TRBV30 and TRBJ2-1; 11 bases fit TRBD1. From germline, CDR1 is GTSNPN and CDR2 SVGIG (reference sequence). This CDR3 spans 15 amino acids. The V and J ends lost 3 bases and 7 bases, in that order; junction bases with no gene match: 8. Here the CDR3 DNA reads TGTGCCTGGAGCCGTGGACAGGGGGCTTGGAATGAGCAGTTCTTC. Its translation is CAWSRGQGAWNEQFF.

This clone has a handful of counts. The genes are TRBV19 and TRBJ2-6; D is possibly TRBD1 (5 bases). Germline CDR1 is LNHDA and CDR2 is SQIVND (reference sequence). V was clipped by 3 bases and J by 1 base, with 10 bases between them. The CDR3 runs to 16 residues. CDR3 sequence (DNA): TGTGCCAGTAGTATCGCAGGGTTTTCTGGGGCCAACGTCCTGACTTTC. As protein: CASSIAGFSGANVLTF.

The gene calls are TRBV10-3 and TRBJ2-6; D possibly uses TRBD1 or TRBD2 (6 bases each). The germline V gene has CDR1 ENHRY and CDR2 SYGVKD. The CDR3 contains 16 residues. V gave up 3 bases and J gave up 0 bases, with 9 bases separating them. CDR3 loop: CAISDWGASGANVLTF. In nucleotides, the CDR3 is TGTGCCATCAGTGATTGGGGGGCCTCTGGGGCCAACGTCCTGACTTTC.

The chain couples TRBV6-5 to TRBJ1-2, with 8 bases matching TRBD1. The V gene end was trimmed by 4 bases and the J gene end by 6 bases; junction bases not matched to a gene: 10. The CDR3 consists of 15 residues. Per germline, CDR1 MNHEY and CDR2 SVGAGI. CDR3 bases: TGTGCCAGCAGTTCTACCGGCTCAGGGGGCAATGGCTACACCTTC. Amino acid sequence: CASSSTGSGGNGYTF.

This chain uses TRBV18 with TRBJ2-7; tentatively, D is TRBD1 (5 bases). This CDR3 contains 16 residues. Germline V lookup: CDR1 KGHSH, CDR2 LQKENI. The V end was cut by 1 base, the J end by 2 bases, with 15 bases between. The DNA for the CDR3 is TGTGCCAGCTCACCACGGGGCCCTAGTCAGGCCTACGAGCAGTACTTC. This sequence encodes CASSPRGPSQAYEQYF.

This chain connects TRBV29-1 to TRBJ2-3; 14 bases fit TRBD2. V was clipped by 6 bases and J by 3 bases; unmatched bases: 2. The CDR3 loop spans 14 amino acids. Germline V CDR1 and CDR2: SQVTM, ANQGSEA. CDR3: CSVRTSGGTDTQYF. The CDR3, as DNA: TGCAGCGTCCGGACTAGCGGGGGGACAGATACGCAGTATTTT.

Only a few counts were recorded for this clone. This chain uses TRBV13 with TRBJ2-7; 9 bases fit TRBD1. The CDR3 has 15 residues. Per the germline V gene, CDR1 is PRHDT and CDR2 is FYEKMQ (reference sequence). The junction had 11 bases not matched to a gene; V was cut back by 6 bases and J by 5 bases. The CDR3 reads CASRGAGQGVDEQYF. CDR3 in DNA: TGTGCCAGCAGGGGAGCGGGACAGGGCGTCGACGAGCAGTACTTC. Variable domain in full (rest from reference TRBV13 and TRBJ2-7): AAGVIQSPRHLIKEKRETATLKCYPIPRHDTVYWYQQGPGQDPQFLISFYEKMQSDKGSIPDRFSAQQFSDYHSELNMSSLELGDSALYFCASRGAGQGVDEQYFGPGTRLTVT.

The V gene is TRBV29-1, the J gene TRBJ1-4, with D hard to call. Trimming removed 4 bases from V and 5 bases from J, with 8 bases in between. Germline CDR1 and CDR2: SQVTM and ANQGSEA. The CDR3 runs to 12 residues. In DNA form, the CDR3 reads TGCAGCGTTGGGGTAGTAAATGAAAAACTGTTTTTT. This codes for CSVGVVNEKLFF.

This clone was detected a few times. V and J are TRBV5-1 and TRBJ2-3; 9 bases line up with TRBD1. Trimming at V came to 1 base and at J to 3 bases, leaving 6 bases not matched to a gene. Per the germline V gene, CDR1 is SGHRS and CDR2 is YFSETQ. This CDR3 region has 16 residues. The CDR3 DNA follows: TGCGCCAGCAGCTTGACCGGGACAGGGCCAACAGATACGCAGTATTTT. Amino acids: CASSLTGTGPTDTQYF.